These T cell receptor beta chains were read from a single sample in a study of shared clonotypes between healthy human individuals. Libraries were prepared by immunoSEQ multiplex PCR; TCRdb keeps only in-frame clonotypes and omits some of them. The sample yields a few million clones, 92% seen once. The sequenced sample consisted of naive CD4+ T cells from PBMCs. Source of these receptors: a man younger than 35 in good health. Some clones in this sample may be carry-over from other donors' samples. Each CDR3 is given with its conserved first and last residue. The order of the fields is CDR3 DNA, CDR3 protein, D gene, CDR3 length, J gene, V gene. The D gene is left open where the match is weak.

cdr3_nt: TGTGCCTGGAGCCGACAGGGGGGTCTTTATGGCTACACCTTC; cdr3_aa: CAWSRQGGLYGYTF; d_call: TRBD1; cdr3_length: 14; j_call: TRBJ1-2; v_call: TRBV30
cdr3_nt: TGTGCCAGCAGCGCTAGCGGGCACCTCTCCTACAATGAGCAGTTCTTC; cdr3_aa: CASSASGHLSYNEQFF; d_call: TRBD2; cdr3_length: 16; j_call: TRBJ2-1; v_call: TRBV6-4
cdr3_nt: TGCAGCGTTGGGGGTTCGGGGGCTCTCACAGATACGCAGTATTTT; cdr3_aa: CSVGGSGALTDTQYF; d_call: -; cdr3_length: 15; j_call: TRBJ2-3; v_call: TRBV29-1
cdr3_nt: TGTGCCAGCAGCACGACCTTCCGGGACAAGAGTATGAACACTGAAGCTTTCTTT; cdr3_aa: CASSTTFRDKSMNTEAFF; d_call: -; cdr3_length: 18; j_call: TRBJ1-1; v_call: TRBV7-9
cdr3_nt: TGCAGCGCCCCCCCCGTCGGAGGGACTGAAGCTTTCTTT; cdr3_aa: CSAPPVGGTEAFF; d_call: -; cdr3_length: 13; j_call: TRBJ1-1; v_call: TRBV29-1
cdr3_nt: TGTGCCAGCAGGGTAGGGAATAGCAATCAGCCCCAGCATTTT; cdr3_aa: CASRVGNSNQPQHF; d_call: -; cdr3_length: 14; j_call: TRBJ1-5; v_call: TRBV28
cdr3_nt: TGCGCCAGCAGCTTAGGAGATCTAGATCAAAATGAGCAGTTCTTC; cdr3_aa: CASSLGDLDQNEQFF; d_call: -; cdr3_length: 15; j_call: TRBJ2-1; v_call: TRBV5-1
cdr3_nt: TGTGCCAGTAGTATTGGACTACCGGAATACTACGAGCAGTACTTC; cdr3_aa: CASSIGLPEYYEQYF; d_call: -; cdr3_length: 15; j_call: TRBJ2-7; v_call: TRBV19
cdr3_nt: TGCAGCGTTGCGGGAGTGAACAATGAGCAGTTCTTC; cdr3_aa: CSVAGVNNEQFF; d_call: -; cdr3_length: 12; j_call: TRBJ2-1; v_call: TRBV29-1
cdr3_nt: TGTGCCAACAACCCGGACCTCAGCTCCTACAATGAGCAGTTCTTC; cdr3_aa: CANNPDLSSYNEQFF; d_call: -; cdr3_length: 15; j_call: TRBJ2-1; v_call: TRBV2
cdr3_nt: TGTGCCAGCAGCGTAGGAAGGGGAGTCTCTCCCTACGAGCAGTACTTC; cdr3_aa: CASSVGRGVSPYEQYF; d_call: -; cdr3_length: 16; j_call: TRBJ2-7; v_call: TRBV9
cdr3_nt: TGTGCCAGCAGGCGGGACGGTAACACCGGGGAGCTGTTTTTT; cdr3_aa: CASRRDGNTGELFF; d_call: -; cdr3_length: 14; j_call: TRBJ2-2; v_call: TRBV6-6
cdr3_nt: TGTGCCAGCTCACCCCGGATGGACAGGAACACTGAAGCTTTCTTT; cdr3_aa: CASSPRMDRNTEAFF; d_call: -; cdr3_length: 15; j_call: TRBJ1-1; v_call: TRBV18
cdr3_nt: TGCAGCGTTGGGCACGCAACTAATGAAAAACTGTTTTTT; cdr3_aa: CSVGHATNEKLFF; d_call: -; cdr3_length: 13; j_call: TRBJ1-4; v_call: TRBV29-1
cdr3_nt: TGTGCCAGCAGTTTGATGCTCTCAGAGAGCTCCTACAATGAGCAGTTCTTC; cdr3_aa: CASSLMLSESSYNEQFF; d_call: -; cdr3_length: 17; j_call: TRBJ2-1; v_call: TRBV27